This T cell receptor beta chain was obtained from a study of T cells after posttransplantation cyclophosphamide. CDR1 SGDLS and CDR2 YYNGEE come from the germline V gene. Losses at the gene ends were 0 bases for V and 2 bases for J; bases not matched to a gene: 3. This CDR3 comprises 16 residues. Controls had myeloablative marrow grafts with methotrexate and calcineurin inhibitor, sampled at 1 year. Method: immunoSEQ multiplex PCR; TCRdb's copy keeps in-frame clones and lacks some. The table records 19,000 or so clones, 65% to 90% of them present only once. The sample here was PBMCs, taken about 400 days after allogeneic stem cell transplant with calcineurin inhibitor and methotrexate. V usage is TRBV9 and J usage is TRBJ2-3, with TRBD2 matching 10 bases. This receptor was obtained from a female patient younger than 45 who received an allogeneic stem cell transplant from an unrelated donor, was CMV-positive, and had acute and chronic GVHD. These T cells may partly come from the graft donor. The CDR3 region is CASSVVTSGVTDTQYF. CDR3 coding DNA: TGTGCCAGCAGCGTAGTTACTAGCGGGGTCACAGATACGCAGTATTTT.